This T cell receptor (beta chain) came from a study of blood T cell repertoires in COVID-19 (TCRdb year 2020). For the wider study: The collaborator samples originated in the United States, Italy and Spain and spanned the acute and convalescent phases of COVID-19. The material from the prospective study consisted of cDNA or gDNA derived from T cells, B-cell-depleted T cells, or PBMCs. The dataset comprised deeply sampled blood TCRbeta repertoires from subjects exposed to, actively infected with, or recovered from COVID-19. The repertoires were made available in a free public database intended to serve as a resource for research on the immune response to SARS-CoV-2. Samples were obtained from the ongoing ImmuneRACE study (first 160 participants) and from over 1,000 subjects provided by 6 global collaborators. Nearly every sample came with metadata listing a de-identified subject ID, COVID-19 status, age in years and sex. Where available, HLA class I and class II types were taken from metadata supplied by the sample provider and were not determined by assay-based typing. The paper as a whole reports these results and caveats: How much clinical and demographic metadata was included differed by source and by participant, and the metadata was provided uncurated.

This clone was seen more than once but under ten times. Its antigen specificity is not known. Qualities for individual bases were not recorded, and no much larger clone is one base off. TCRbeta CDR3 regions were amplified from genomic DNA by means of the immunoSEQ Assay, a bias-controlled multiplex PCR. In the authors' own workflow: The number of nucleated cells in each sample was estimated from the amplification of reference gene primers within the assay. Sequence reads were collapsed and filtered to measure the absolute abundance of every unique TCRbeta CDR3 rearrangement. For each sample, productive Simpson clonality was calculated by taking the square root of Simpson's diversity index across productive rearrangements. TCRdb limited this immuneACCESS table to in-frame rearrangements with V and J called. A share of clones is missing; checked studies link under half to unresolved V genes, and the rest is unexplained. V and J calls and clone size are as listed in that table; D and trimming were resolved from the DNA. Present in this sample are around 240,000 clones, about 82% of which were seen just once. The ten top clones hold around 1.9% of the sample.

Participants in the prospective study were aged roughly 18 to 89 years, lived in approximately 26 United States geographic areas, and enrolled through a virtual design. In the prospective study, cohorts were assigned on the basis of participant-reported clinical history obtained from a screening survey and a study questionnaire. ImmuneRACE Cohort 3 recovered participants were defined by two consecutive negative NP/OP PCR tests, healthcare professional clearance, or symptom resolution. In the prospective study, mobile phlebotomists collected whole blood, serum and a nasopharyngeal or oropharyngeal swab from each participant. Over an approximately two-month period, participants in the prospective study had the option of providing additional blood draws and questionnaires. Blood samples from the prospective study were shipped frozen or at room temperature prior to DNA extraction. Input material: PBMCs or T cells enriched from blood (not recorded which). The clonotype comes from a woman in her forties or fifties who had recovered from COVID-19.

The CDR3 protein: CASSQGGTSQDTQYF. The sequence in DNA is TGCGCCAGCAGCCAGGGAGGTACGAGTCAAGATACGCAGTATTTT. Recombination connected TRBV4-1 to TRBJ2-3; D gene: possibly TRBD2, on 6 matching bases. The CDR3 numbers 15 residues from cysteine through phenylalanine. The entry retains the CDR3 DNA only, 45 bases that are in frame from base 1. The V end loses 3 bases and the J end loses 5 bases, and a stretch of 15 bases separates them. CDR1 and CDR2, per the germline V gene, are MGHRA and YSYEKL.